Below, 9 T cell receptor beta chains from the same sample are listed, as sequenced in a study of cytomegalovirus exposure and HLA in healthy donors. The PCR made use of 60 Vbeta and 13 Jbeta primers. Sequenced by immunoSEQ multiplex PCR; TCRdb stores in-frame clones only, minus some. This sample yields around 170,000 clones, of which about 65% are seen a single time; less than 1.6% belongs to the top ten. Sequenced input: PBMCs. All receptors derive from a girl between 10 and 17 years old in good health and CMV-seronegative.

Only a few counts were recorded for this clone. V gene TRBV15 combines with J gene TRBJ1-2; 7 nucleotides agree with TRBD1. CDR3 length: 14 residues. The V gene's germline CDR1 is LNHNV and CDR2 YYDKDF (reference sequence). Trimming cost V 1 base and J 5 bases; bases outside gene matches: 4. In DNA form, the CDR3 reads TGTGCCACCAGCAGAGGGAAACAGGGGTATGGCTACACCTTC. It yields the protein CATSRGKQGYGYTF. Variable domain in full (rest from reference TRBV15 and TRBJ1-2): DAMVIQNPRYQVTQFGKPVTLSCSQTLNHNVMYWYQQKSSQAPKLLFHYYDKDFNNEADTPDNFQSRRPNTSFCFLDIRSPGLGDTAMYLCATSRGKQGYGYTFGSGTRLTVV.

This chain uses TRBV5-8 with TRBJ1-2; 8 nucleotides line up with TRBD1. CDR1 is SGHTS, CDR2 YDEGEE, per germline. There are 14 residues in the CDR3. V was pared by 1 base and J by 8 bases, with 7 bases of the junction left unmatched. CDR3 protein: CASSLWQGAEGYTF. The CDR3 DNA is TGTGCCAGCAGCTTGTGGCAGGGGGCGGAAGGCTACACCTTC.

The chain uses TRBV19 and TRBJ1-5, with 8 bases identical to TRBD1. The length of the CDR3 is 15 residues. The ends lost 7 bases at V and 4 bases at J; junction bases unmatched: 9. The germline V gene encodes CDR1 LNHDA and CDR2 SQIVND (reference sequence). The DNA of the CDR3 is TGTGCCAGTAAACTTGGGACAGGTAGTAATCAGCCCCAGCATTTT. Protein sequence: CASKLGTGSNQPQHF.

V usage is TRBV30 and J usage is TRBJ1-2; 8 positions agree with TRBD1. V lost 3 bases, J lost 4 bases, and 19 bases stayed unmatched. Germline loops: CDR1 GTSNPN, CDR2 SVGIG (reference sequence). The CDR3 is made up of 18 amino acids. The CDR3 spells CAWSTTRTGKIATYGYTF. Written as DNA, the CDR3 is TGTGCCTGGAGCACAACCCGGACAGGGAAAATCGCCACCTATGGCTACACCTTC.

This clone was observed once. This chain uses TRBV5-8 with TRBJ1-5, with 8 bases aligning to TRBD1. V shed 0 bases and J 5 bases; nucleotides not matched to a gene: 7. The CDR3 has 16 residues. Germline CDR1 is SGHTS and CDR2 is YDEGEE. CDR3 coding DNA: TGTGCCAGCAGCTTGGCTATACAGGGGGGCGATCAGCCCCAGCATTTT. Residues: CASSLAIQGGDQPQHF.

This rearrangement joins TRBV7-7 to TRBJ2-1; unclear D gene. Germline V lookup: CDR1 SSHAT, CDR2 FNYEAQ (reference sequence). Trimming took 4 bases from V and 6 from J, leaving 10 bases between them. The CDR3 has 13 residues. CDR3 nucleotides: TGTGCCAGCAGCTCCGGGTTCCTCAATGAGCAGTTCTTC. This sequence encodes CASSSGFLNEQFF.

CDR3 DNA sequence: TGTGCCAGCAGCGAACAGGGTGGCACTGAAGCTTTCTTT. This codes for CASSEQGGTEAFF. This chain joins TRBV9 and TRBJ1-1; maybe TRBD1 (6 bases). CDR1 and CDR2 from the germline V gene are SGDLS and YYNGEE. Between the trimmed V and J ends, which lost 3 bases and 4 bases, there was a span of 10 bases. The CDR3 consists of 13 residues.

The table lists this clone with a few counts. V and J are TRBV11-3 and TRBJ2-2; TRBD2 matches 10 bases. Germline CDR1 and CDR2: SGHNT and YENEEA. The CDR3 extends over 16 amino acids. Trimming at V came to 4 bases and at J to 1 base, leaving 3 bases not matched to a gene. CDR3 amino acids: CASSSPSGRNTGELFF. The CDR3 DNA is TGTGCCAGCAGCTCCCCTAGCGGGAGGAACACCGGGGAGCTGTTTTTT.

The chain employs TRBV2 and TRBJ1-5; no definite D call. This CDR3 comprises 14 residues. CDR1 SNHLY and CDR2 FYNNEI come from the germline V gene. V was clipped by 4 bases and J by 5 bases, with 12 bases between them. The CDR3 loop reads CASSGGSRDQPQHF. DNA for the CDR3: TGTGCCAGCAGTGGAGGCAGCAGAGATCAGCCCCAGCATTTT.